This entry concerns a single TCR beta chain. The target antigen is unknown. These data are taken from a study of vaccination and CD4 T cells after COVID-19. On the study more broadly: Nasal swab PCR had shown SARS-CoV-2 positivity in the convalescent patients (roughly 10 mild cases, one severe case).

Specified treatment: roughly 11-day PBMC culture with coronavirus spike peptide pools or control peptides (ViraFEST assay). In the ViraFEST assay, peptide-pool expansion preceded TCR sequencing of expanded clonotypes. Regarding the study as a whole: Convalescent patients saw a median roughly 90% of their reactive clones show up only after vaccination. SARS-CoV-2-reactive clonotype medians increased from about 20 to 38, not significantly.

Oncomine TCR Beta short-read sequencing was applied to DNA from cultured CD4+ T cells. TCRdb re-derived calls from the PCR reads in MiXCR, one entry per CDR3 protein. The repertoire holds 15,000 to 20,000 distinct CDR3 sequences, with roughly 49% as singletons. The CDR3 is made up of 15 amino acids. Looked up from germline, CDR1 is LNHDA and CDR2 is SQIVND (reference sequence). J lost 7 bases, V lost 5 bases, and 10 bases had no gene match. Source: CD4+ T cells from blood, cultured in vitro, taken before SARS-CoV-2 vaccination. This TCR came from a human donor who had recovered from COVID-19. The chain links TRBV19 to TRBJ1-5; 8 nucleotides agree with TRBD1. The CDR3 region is CASSGRQGRGQPQHF. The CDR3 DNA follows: TGTGCCAGTAGTGGTCGACAGGGGAGAGGGCAGCCCCAGCATTTT.